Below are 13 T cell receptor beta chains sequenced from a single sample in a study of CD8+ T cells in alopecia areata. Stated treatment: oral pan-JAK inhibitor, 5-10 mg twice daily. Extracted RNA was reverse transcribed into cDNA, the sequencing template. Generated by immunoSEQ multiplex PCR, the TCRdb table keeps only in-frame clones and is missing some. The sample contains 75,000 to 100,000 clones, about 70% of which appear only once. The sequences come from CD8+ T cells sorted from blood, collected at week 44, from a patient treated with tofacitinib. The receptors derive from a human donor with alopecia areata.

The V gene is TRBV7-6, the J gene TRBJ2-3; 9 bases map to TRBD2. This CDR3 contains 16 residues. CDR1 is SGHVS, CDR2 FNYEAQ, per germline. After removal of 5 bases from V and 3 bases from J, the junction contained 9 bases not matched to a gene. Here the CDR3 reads CASSDGLAGTTDTQYF. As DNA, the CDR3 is TGTGCCAGCAGCGATGGGCTAGCGGGGACTACAGATACGCAGTATTTT.

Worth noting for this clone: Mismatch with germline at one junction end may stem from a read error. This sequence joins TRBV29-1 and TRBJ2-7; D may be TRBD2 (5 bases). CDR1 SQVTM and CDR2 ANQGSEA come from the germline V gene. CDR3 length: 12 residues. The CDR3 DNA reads TGCTGCGTTGAATCCGGAGGCTACGAGCAGTACTTC. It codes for CCVESGGYEQYF.

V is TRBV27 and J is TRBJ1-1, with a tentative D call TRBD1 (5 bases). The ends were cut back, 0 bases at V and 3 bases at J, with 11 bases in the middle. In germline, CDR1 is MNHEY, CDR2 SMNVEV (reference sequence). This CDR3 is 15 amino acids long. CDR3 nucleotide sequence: TGTGCCAGCAGTTTATCACCAGGGTTTTACACTGAAGCTTTCTTT. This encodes CASSLSPGFYTEAFF.

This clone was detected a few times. CDR3 region: CSVQGGNTGELFF. CDR3 sequence (DNA): TGCAGCGTTCAGGGGGGGAACACCGGGGAGCTGTTTTTT. J is TRBJ2-2 and V is TRBV29-1; D perhaps matches TRBD1 (7 bases). V was shortened by 5 bases and J by 1 base, with 8 bases between the two germline ends. The CDR3 length is 13 residues. Germline V gene lookup returns CDR1 SQVTM and CDR2 ANQGSEA.

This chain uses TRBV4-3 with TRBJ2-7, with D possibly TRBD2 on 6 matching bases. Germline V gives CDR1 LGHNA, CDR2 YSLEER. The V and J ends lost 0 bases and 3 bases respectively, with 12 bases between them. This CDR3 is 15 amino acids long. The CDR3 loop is CASSQDWREGYEQYF. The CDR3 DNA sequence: TGCGCCAGCAGCCAAGATTGGAGGGAAGGCTACGAGCAGTACTTC.

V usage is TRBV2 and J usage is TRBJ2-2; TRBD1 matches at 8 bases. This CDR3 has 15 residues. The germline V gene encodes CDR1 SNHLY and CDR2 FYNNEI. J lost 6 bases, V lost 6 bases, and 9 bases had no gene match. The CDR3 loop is CASSQDRDFAGELFF. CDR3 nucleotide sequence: TGTGCCAGCAGCCAGGACAGGGATTTCGCCGGGGAGCTGTTTTTT.

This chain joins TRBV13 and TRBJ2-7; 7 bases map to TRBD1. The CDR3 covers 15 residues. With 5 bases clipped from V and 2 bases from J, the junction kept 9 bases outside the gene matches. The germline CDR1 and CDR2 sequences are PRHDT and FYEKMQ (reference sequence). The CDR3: CASSETGDPPYEQYF. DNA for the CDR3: TGTGCCAGCAGCGAAACAGGGGACCCCCCCTACGAGCAGTACTTC.

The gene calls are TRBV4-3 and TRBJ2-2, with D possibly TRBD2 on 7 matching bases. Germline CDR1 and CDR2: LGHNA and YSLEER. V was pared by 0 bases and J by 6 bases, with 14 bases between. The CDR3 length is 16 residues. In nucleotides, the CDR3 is TGCGCCAGCAGCCAAGATTGGGGGGGCCTACCCGGGGAGCTGTTTTTT. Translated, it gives CASSQDWGGLPGELFF.

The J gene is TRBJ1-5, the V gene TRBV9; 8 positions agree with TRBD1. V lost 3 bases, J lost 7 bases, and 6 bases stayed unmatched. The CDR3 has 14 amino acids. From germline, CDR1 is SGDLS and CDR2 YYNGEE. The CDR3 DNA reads TGTGCCAGCAGCGACTCAGGGGGCCTGCAGCCCCAGCATTTT. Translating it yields CASSDSGGLQPQHF.

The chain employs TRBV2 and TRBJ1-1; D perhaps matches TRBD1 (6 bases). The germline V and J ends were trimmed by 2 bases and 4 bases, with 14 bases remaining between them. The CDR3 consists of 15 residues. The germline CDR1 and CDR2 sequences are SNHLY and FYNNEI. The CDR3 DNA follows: TGTGCCAGCAGTGAATTAGTCGGGGGCGGCACTGAAGCTTTCTTT. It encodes CASSELVGGGTEAFF.

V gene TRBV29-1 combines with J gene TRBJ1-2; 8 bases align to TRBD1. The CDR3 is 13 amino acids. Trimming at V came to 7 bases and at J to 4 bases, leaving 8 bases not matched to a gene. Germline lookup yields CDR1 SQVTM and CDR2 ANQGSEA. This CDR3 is CSAVGQGGYGYTF. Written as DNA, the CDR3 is TGCAGCGCAGTCGGACAGGGCGGCTATGGCTACACCTTC.

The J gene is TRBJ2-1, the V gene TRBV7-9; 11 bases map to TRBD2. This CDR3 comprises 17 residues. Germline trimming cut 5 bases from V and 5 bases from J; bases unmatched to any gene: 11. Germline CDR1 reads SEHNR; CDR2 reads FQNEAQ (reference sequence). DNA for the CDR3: TGTGCCAGCAGCACCCGACTAGCGGGGAGTTTACACAATGAGCAGTTCTTC. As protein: CASSTRLAGSLHNEQFF.

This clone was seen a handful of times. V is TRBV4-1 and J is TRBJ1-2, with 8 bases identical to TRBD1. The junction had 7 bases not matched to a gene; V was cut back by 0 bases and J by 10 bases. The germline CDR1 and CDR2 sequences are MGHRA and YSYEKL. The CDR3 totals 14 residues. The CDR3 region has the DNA TGCGCCAGCAGCCAAGATGTAGGGACAGGCATCTACACCTTC. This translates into CASSQDVGTGIYTF.